The next 20 T cell receptor beta chains were all read from a single sample in a study of T cell clones after liver transplantation. Sequencing used immunoSEQ multiplex PCR; TCRdb keeps in-frame clones, though not all of them. This sample carries under 20,000 clones, approximately 90% of them seen once, and the ten largest clones take 10% to 15%. The source material was CD8+ T cells from blood, sampled 45 to 46 months after liver transplant. These receptors came from a human patient who received a liver transplant. Some of the T cells might come from the graft donor.

This chain joins TRBV28 and TRBJ2-3; maybe TRBD2 (5 bases). V was clipped by 3 bases and J by 1 base, with 8 bases between them. Germline values: CDR1 MDHEN, CDR2 SYDVKM. The CDR3 totals 14 residues. CDR3 sequence reads: CASSFQRRTDTQYF. CDR3 sequence (DNA): TGTGCCAGCAGTTTTCAGCGGCGCACAGATACGCAGTATTTT.

This rearrangement joins TRBV25-1 to TRBJ1-1; TRBD1 is a possible D gene (5 bases). With 0 bases removed from V and 5 bases from J, the gap between germline ends came to 10 bases. Germline CDR1 MGHDK, CDR2 SYGVNS. CDR3 length: 14 residues. Here the CDR3 reads CASSEYGGGTEAFF. CDR3 sequence (DNA): TGTGCCAGCAGTGAATACGGGGGAGGGACTGAAGCTTTCTTT.

This clone showed up just once. The chain is built from TRBV11-2 and TRBJ2-3; no clear D gene. CDR1 is SGHAT and CDR2 is FQNNGV in the germline V gene. The CDR3 totals 16 residues. V was cut by 0 bases and J by 3 bases, with 13 bases left in between. In DNA form, the CDR3 reads TGTGCCAGCAGCTTAGAGGGGTTCCAGAGGACAGATACGCAGTATTTT. Amino acid sequence: CASSLEGFQRTDTQYF.

The sample holds one count of this clone. The genes are TRBV27 and TRBJ1-2; D remains unclear. CDR1 and CDR2 from the germline V gene are MNHEY and SMNVEV (reference sequence). The germline V and J ends were trimmed by 3 bases and 6 bases, with 8 bases remaining between them. This CDR3 is built from 12 residues. CDR3 sequence (DNA): TGTGCCAGCAGTTTTCCCTCCCATGGCTACACCTTC. Residues: CASSFPSHGYTF.

The V gene is TRBV29-1, the J gene TRBJ2-1; 8 bases agree with TRBD2. V was clipped by 7 bases and J by 6 bases; unmatched bases: 11. The CDR3 has 14 residues. CDR1 SQVTM and CDR2 ANQGSEA come from the germline V gene. CDR3 DNA: TGCAGCGCTCCCCTAGCGGGTCCGGCCAATGAGCAGTTCTTC. Protein sequence: CSAPLAGPANEQFF.

J is TRBJ2-5 and V is TRBV27; D remains ambiguous. The germline V gene has CDR1 MNHEY and CDR2 SMNVEV (reference sequence). V was clipped by 5 bases and J by 6 bases, with 13 bases between them. The CDR3 contains 13 residues. The CDR3 DNA sequence: TGTGCCAGCAGTCCGCTGATAAGGCAGACCCAGTACTTC. Encoded protein: CASSPLIRQTQYF.

The CDR3 loop is CASSQDPGGIQNIQYF. DNA of the CDR3: TGCGCCAGCAGCCAAGATCCTGGGGGGATTCAAAACATTCAGTACTTC. V is TRBV4-1 and J is TRBJ2-4, with D possibly being TRBD2 (6 bases). This CDR3 is built from 16 residues. V lost 0 bases and J lost 5, with 14 bases in between. In germline, CDR1 is MGHRA, CDR2 YSYEKL.

This chain connects TRBV2 to TRBJ2-3; no definite D call. The V gene's germline CDR1 is SNHLY and CDR2 FYNNEI. The V and J ends lost 6 bases and 2 bases respectively, with 0 bases between them. The CDR3 length is 10 residues. The CDR3 DNA follows: TGTGCCAGCAGCACAGATACGCAGTATTTT. Translated, it gives CASSTDTQYF. The entire variable domain, with the rest obtained from reference TRBV2 and TRBJ2-3, is as follows: EPEVTQTPSHQVTQMGQEVILRCVPISNHLYFYWYRQILGQKVEFLVSFYNNEISEKSEIFDDQFSVERPDGSNFTLKIRSTKLEDSAMYFCASSTDTQYFGPGTRLTVL.

This clone is labeled as medium-sized (0.01 to 0.1%). This rearrangement joins TRBV7-9 to TRBJ1-2; 8 positions agree with TRBD1. V was clipped by 6 bases and J by 7 bases; unmatched bases: 7. The CDR3 length is 13 residues. Germline V gives CDR1 SEHNR, CDR2 FQNEAQ (reference sequence). CDR3 residues: CASRLGTGSGYTF. The CDR3 nucleotides read TGTGCCAGCAGGCTCGGGACAGGCAGTGGCTACACCTTC.

The chain couples TRBV7-8 to TRBJ2-5; 9 bases align to TRBD2. Germline V gene data show CDR1 as SGHVS and CDR2 as FQNEAQ. J lost 2 bases, V lost 0 bases, and 7 bases had no gene match. The CDR3 is 17 residues long. This chain's CDR3 is CASSLASGRWWQETQYF. As DNA, the CDR3 is TGTGCCAGCAGCTTAGCTAGCGGGAGATGGTGGCAAGAGACCCAGTACTTC.

The chain combines TRBV5-4 with TRBJ2-3; D unresolved. Per germline, CDR1 SGHNT and CDR2 YYREEE (reference sequence). The CDR3 consists of 13 residues. V was pared by 2 bases and J by 7 bases, with 11 bases between. The DNA of the CDR3 is TGTGCCAGCAGCTTCCCCGAGGTCCATACGCAGTATTTT. It encodes CASSFPEVHTQYF.

CDR3 nucleotides: TGCGCCAGCAGCTCGGGACTAGCGTGGGAGCAGTTCTTC. Protein: CASSSGLAWEQFF. The chain employs TRBV5-1 and TRBJ2-1, with 10 bases aligning to TRBD2. The CDR3 length is 13 residues. After removal of 3 bases from V and 10 bases from J, the junction contained 4 bases not matched to a gene. CDR1 is SGHRS, CDR2 YFSETQ, per germline. Full variable domain (outside the CDR3, taken from reference TRBV5-1 and TRBJ2-1): KAGVTQTPRYLIKTRGQQVTLSCSPISGHRSVSWYQQTPGQGLQFLFEYFSETQRNKGNFPGRFSGRQFSNSRSEMNVSTLELGDSALYLCASSSGLAWEQFFGPGTRLTVL.

This clone was seen a few times. A junction end diverges from the germline sequence, so it may reflect a read error. The genes are TRBV2 and TRBJ1-1; weak D call: TRBD1 (6 bases). The germline V gene encodes CDR1 SNHLY and CDR2 FYNNEI. CDR3 length: 13 residues. CDR3 region: CASGDTGSGEAFF. The CDR3 nucleotides are TGTGCCAGCGGTGATACAGGGTCCGGTGAAGCTTTCTTT. Together with reference TRBV2 and TRBJ1-1, the CDR3 gives the full variable domain: EPEVTQTPSHQVTQMGQEVILRCVPISNHLYFYWYRQILGQKVEFLVSFYNNEISEKSEIFDDQFSVERPDGSNFTLKIRSTKLEDSAMYFCASGDTGSGEAFFGQGTRLTVV.

The V and J genes are TRBV27 and TRBJ2-7; tentatively, D is TRBD2 (6 bases). Germline loops: CDR1 MNHEY, CDR2 SMNVEV (reference sequence). This CDR3 has 14 amino acids. V shed 6 bases and J shed 2 bases, with 14 bases lying between them. The CDR3 region has the DNA TGTGCCAGCAGCTTGGGACTCTCCCCCTACGAGCAGTACTTC. Translated: CASSLGLSPYEQYF.

This clone was recorded once. The chain employs TRBV4-1 and TRBJ2-1, with TRBD2 as a possible D gene (7 bases). Trimming removed 3 bases from V and 4 bases from J, with 13 bases in between. Germline-derived CDR1 and CDR2 are MGHRA and YSYEKL. The CDR3 covers 15 residues. The CDR3 DNA sequence: TGCGCCAGCAGCCAGGGAGGGGGGACATACAATGAGCAGTTCTTC. It yields the protein CASSQGGGTYNEQFF.

This clone has just one count. The rearrangement joins TRBV27 to TRBJ1-5; D is ambiguous. Germline CDR1 and CDR2: MNHEY and SMNVEV (reference sequence). This CDR3 has 12 residues. The ends were cut back, 1 base at V and 6 bases at J, with 4 bases in the middle. CDR3 residues: CASSLLGQPQHF. The CDR3 DNA sequence: TGTGCCAGCAGTTTATTGGGTCAGCCCCAGCATTTT.

V and J are TRBV5-6 and TRBJ2-7; D gene unclear. Germline values: CDR1 SGHDT, CDR2 YYEEEE. Between the trimmed V and J ends, which lost 3 bases and 7 bases, there was a span of 14 bases. This CDR3 has 13 residues. The CDR3 loop reads CASSWVEMGEQYF. CDR3 in DNA: TGTGCCAGCAGCTGGGTGGAAATGGGGGAGCAGTACTTC.

The rearrangement uses TRBV7-9 and TRBJ2-1; D call uncertain. Germline CDR1 reads SEHNR; CDR2 reads FQNEAQ (reference sequence). V was clipped by 5 bases and J by 3 bases, with 8 bases between them. The CDR3 has 13 residues. This chain's CDR3 is CASSLENYNEQFF. Here the CDR3 DNA reads TGTGCCAGCAGCCTGGAGAACTACAATGAGCAGTTCTTC.

This chain links TRBV27 with TRBJ1-5; D perhaps matches TRBD1 (5 bases). Trimming left V 5 bases short and J 7 bases short, with 21 bases between. CDR1 is MNHEY, CDR2 SMNVEV, per germline (reference sequence). This CDR3 has 16 amino acids. Here the CDR3 reads CASSPSSGTLVQPQHF. Written as DNA, the CDR3 is TGTGCCAGCAGTCCCTCCTCCGGGACCCTTGTCCAGCCCCAGCATTTT.

The chain is built from TRBV9 and TRBJ2-2; perhaps TRBD2 as D (6 bases). V lost 4 bases to trimming and J lost 3 bases, with 13 bases between them. Germline CDR1 reads SGDLS; CDR2 reads YYNGEE. This CDR3 contains 15 residues. The CDR3 protein is CASSLSGLDTGELFF. Written as DNA, the CDR3 is TGTGCCAGCAGCTTATCGGGACTCGACACCGGGGAGCTGTTTTTT.